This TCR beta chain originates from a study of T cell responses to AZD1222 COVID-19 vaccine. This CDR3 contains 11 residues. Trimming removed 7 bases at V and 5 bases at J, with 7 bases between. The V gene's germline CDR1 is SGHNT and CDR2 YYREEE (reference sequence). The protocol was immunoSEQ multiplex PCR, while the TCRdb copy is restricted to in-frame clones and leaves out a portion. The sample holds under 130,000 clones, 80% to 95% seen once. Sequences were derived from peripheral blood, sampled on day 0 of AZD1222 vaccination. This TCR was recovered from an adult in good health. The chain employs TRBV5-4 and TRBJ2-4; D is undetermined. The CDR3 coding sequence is TGTGCCAGCGGAGTCCAAAACATTCAGTACTTC. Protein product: CASGVQNIQYF.